This record covers a single TCR beta chain. Antigen: not known. These data are taken from a study of T cell responses to AZD1222 COVID-19 vaccine. Study observations and caveats: Spike-specific TCR breadth and depth went up after people got two AZD1222 doses. Donors were chiefly white British, with a greater number of females, and clonal diversity was perhaps underestimated. Baseline antibody screening turned up just a handful of seropositive AZD1222 recipients.

Assay: immunoSEQ multiplex PCR; the TCRdb copy retains only in-frame clones and omits some. This sample has about 77,000 clones; 92% occur once, and the top ten carry approximately 4.5%. V gave up 1 base and J gave up 3 bases, with 6 bases separating them. Germline V gene sequence: CDR1 SGHTA, CDR2 FQGNSA. The CDR3 totals 13 residues. Sequencing was performed on peripheral blood, taken 28 days after the second AZD1222 dose. This sequence was found in an adult who received the AZD1222 COVID-19 vaccine. This sequence joins TRBV7-2 and TRBJ1-1, with D perhaps matching TRBD1 (6 bases). In nucleotides, the CDR3 is TGTGCCAGCAGCTTAGGGACAGACACTGAAGCTTTCTTT. Protein: CASSLGTDTEAFF.